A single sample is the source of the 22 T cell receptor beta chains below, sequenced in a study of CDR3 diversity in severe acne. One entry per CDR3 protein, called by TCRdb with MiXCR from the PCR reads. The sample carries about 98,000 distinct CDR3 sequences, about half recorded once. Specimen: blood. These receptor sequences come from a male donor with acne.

The CDR3 protein is CSVDDGTSGTYEQYF. DNA for the CDR3: TGCAGCGTTGATGATGGGACTAGCGGTACCTACGAGCAGTACTTC. The chain combines TRBV29-1 with TRBJ2-7, with 11 bases fitting TRBD2. V lost 3 bases to trimming and J lost 2 bases; unmatched junction nucleotides: 6. CDR1 is SQVTM, CDR2 ANQGSEA, per germline. This CDR3 has 15 residues.

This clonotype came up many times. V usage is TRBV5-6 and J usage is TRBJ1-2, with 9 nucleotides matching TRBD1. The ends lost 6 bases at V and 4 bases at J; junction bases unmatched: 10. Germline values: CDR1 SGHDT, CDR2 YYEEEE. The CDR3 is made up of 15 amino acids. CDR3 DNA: TGTGCCAGCACCCAATCGGGACAGGGACTCTATGGCTACACCTTC. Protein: CASTQSGQGLYGYTF.

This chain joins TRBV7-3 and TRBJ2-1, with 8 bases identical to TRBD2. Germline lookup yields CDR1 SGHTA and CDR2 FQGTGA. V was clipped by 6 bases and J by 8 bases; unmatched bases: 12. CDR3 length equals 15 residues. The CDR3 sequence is CASSSLAGLRDEQFF. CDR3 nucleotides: TGTGCCAGCAGTTCATTAGCGGGACTAAGAGATGAGCAGTTCTTC.

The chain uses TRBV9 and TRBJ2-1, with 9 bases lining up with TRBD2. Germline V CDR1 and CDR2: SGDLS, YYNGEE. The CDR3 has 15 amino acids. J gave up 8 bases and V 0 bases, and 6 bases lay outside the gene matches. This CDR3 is CASSVGAGGLYEQFF. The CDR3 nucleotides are TGTGCCAGCAGCGTAGGGGCGGGAGGGCTGTATGAGCAGTTCTTC.

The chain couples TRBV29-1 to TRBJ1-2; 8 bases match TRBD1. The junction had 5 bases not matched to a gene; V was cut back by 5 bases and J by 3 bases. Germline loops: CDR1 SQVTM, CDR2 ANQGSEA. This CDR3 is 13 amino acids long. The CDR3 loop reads CSVLQGADYGYTF. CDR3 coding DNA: TGCAGCGTTCTCCAGGGGGCCGACTATGGCTACACCTTC.

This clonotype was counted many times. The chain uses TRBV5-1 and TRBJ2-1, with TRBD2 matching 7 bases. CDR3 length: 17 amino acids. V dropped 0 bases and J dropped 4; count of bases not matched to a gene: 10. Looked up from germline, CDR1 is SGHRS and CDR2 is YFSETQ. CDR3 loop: CASSLDSGGSWYNEQFF. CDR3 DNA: TGCGCCAGCAGCTTGGACTCCGGCGGGAGTTGGTACAATGAGCAGTTCTTC. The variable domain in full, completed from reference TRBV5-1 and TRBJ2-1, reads KAGVTQTPRYLIKTRGQQVTLSCSPISGHRSVSWYQQTPGQGLQFLFEYFSETQRNKGNFPGRFSGRQFSNSRSEMNVSTLELGDSALYLCASSLDSGGSWYNEQFFGPGTRLTVL.

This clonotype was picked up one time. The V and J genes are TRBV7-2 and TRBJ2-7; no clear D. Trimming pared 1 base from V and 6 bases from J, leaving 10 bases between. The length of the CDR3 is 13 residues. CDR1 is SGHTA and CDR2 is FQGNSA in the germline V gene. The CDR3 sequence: CASSLGYGREQYF. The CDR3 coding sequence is TGTGCCAGCAGCTTAGGTTACGGACGCGAGCAGTACTTC.

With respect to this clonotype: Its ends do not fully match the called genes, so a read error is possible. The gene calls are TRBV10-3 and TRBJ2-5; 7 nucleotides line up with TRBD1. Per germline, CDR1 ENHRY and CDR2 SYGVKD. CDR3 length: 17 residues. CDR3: CAISGTDIPSLGETQYF. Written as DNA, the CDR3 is TGTGCCATCAGCGGGACAGATATACCCTCCCTGGGGGAGACCCAATACTTC.

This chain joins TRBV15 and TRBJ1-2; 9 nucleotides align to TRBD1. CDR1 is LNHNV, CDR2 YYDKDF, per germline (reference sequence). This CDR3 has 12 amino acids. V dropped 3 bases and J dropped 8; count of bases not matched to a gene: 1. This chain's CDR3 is CATSSTGGGYTF. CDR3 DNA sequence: TGTGCCACCAGCAGCACAGGGGGCGGCTACACCTTC.

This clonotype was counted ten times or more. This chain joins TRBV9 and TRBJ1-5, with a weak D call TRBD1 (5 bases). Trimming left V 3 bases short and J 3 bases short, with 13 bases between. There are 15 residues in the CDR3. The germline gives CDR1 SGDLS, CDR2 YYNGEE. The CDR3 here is CASSDGTGANQPQHF. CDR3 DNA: TGTGCCAGCAGCGACGGGACGGGCGCCAATCAGCCCCAGCATTTT.

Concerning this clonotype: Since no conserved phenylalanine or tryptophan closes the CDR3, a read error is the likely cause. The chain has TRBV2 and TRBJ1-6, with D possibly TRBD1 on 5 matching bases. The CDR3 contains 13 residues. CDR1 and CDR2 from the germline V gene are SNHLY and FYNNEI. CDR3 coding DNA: TGTGACAGCAGCGACAGCAGGGAGTCACCCCTCCACTCT. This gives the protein CDSSDSRESPLHS.

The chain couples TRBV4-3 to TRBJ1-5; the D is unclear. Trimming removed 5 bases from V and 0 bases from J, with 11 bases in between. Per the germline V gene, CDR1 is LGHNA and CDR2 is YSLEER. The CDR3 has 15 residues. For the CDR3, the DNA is TGCGCCAGCAGCTCAGAAGGGTATAGCAATCAGCCCCAGCATTTT. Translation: CASSSEGYSNQPQHF.

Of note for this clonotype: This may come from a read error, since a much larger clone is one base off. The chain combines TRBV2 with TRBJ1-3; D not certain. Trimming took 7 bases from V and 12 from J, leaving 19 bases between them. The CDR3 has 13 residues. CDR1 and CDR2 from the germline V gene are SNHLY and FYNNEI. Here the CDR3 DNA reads TGTGCCAGCATTCGGACGGCGTCCGGCATCATATATTTT. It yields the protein CASIRTASGIIYF.

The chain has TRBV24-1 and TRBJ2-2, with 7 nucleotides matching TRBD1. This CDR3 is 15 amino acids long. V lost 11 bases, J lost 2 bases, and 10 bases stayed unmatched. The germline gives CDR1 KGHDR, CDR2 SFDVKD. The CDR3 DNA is TGTGCCAGCCACATGGGGACAGCTAACACCGGGGAGCTGTTTTTT. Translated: CASHMGTANTGELFF.

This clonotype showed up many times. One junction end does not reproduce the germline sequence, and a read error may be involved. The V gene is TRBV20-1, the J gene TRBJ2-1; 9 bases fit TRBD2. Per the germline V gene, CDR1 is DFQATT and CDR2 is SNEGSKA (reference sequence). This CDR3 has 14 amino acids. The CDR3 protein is CSPRSAGGRNEQFF. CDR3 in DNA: TGCAGTCCTAGGTCTGCGGGAGGGCGTAATGAGCAGTTCTTC.

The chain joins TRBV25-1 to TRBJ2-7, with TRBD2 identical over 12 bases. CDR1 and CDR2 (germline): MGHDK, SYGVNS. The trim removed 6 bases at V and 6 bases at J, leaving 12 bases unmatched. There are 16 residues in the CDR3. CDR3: CASSPRLAGAMGEQYF. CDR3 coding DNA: TGTGCCAGCAGCCCCAGACTAGCGGGAGCGATGGGCGAGCAGTACTTC.

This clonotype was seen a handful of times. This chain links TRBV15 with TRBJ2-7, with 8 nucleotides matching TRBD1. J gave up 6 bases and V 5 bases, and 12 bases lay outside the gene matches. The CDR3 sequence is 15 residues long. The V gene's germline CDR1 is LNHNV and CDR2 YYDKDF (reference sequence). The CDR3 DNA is TGTGCCACCAGCGCCCGATCGGACAGGGACGGCGAGCAGTACTTC. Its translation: CATSARSDRDGEQYF.

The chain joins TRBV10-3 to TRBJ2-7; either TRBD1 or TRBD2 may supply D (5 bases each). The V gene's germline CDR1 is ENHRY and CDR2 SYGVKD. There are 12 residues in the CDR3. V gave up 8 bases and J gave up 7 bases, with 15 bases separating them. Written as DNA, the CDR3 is TGTGCCATCGATGCAGGGACGGGGGAGCAGTACTTC. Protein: CAIDAGTGEQYF.

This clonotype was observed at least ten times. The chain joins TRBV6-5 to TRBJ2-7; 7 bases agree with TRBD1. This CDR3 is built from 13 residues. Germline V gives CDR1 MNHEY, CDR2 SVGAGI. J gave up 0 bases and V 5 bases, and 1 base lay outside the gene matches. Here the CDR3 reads CASSRGHSYEQYF. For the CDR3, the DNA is TGTGCCAGCAGTAGGGGGCACTCCTACGAGCAGTACTTC.

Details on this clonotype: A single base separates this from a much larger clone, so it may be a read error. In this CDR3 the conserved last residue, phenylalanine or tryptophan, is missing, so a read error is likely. The CDR3 region is CSASRGQGNTEAFL. Here the CDR3 DNA reads TGCAGCGCCTCCCGAGGGCAGGGGAACACTGAAGCTTTCCTT. This chain joins TRBV29-1 and TRBJ1-1; TRBD1 is a possible D gene (5 bases). Germline CDR1 is SQVTM and CDR2 is ANQGSEA. The CDR3 covers 14 residues. The ends were cut back, 7 bases at V and 1 base at J, with 16 bases in the middle.

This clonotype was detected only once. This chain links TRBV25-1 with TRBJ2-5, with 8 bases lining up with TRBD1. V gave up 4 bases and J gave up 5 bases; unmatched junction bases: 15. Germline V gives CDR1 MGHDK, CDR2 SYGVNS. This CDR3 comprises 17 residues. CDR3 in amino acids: CASSGSMDRDRLETQYF. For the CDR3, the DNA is TGTGCCAGCAGTGGCTCAATGGACAGGGATCGGCTGGAGACCCAGTACTTC.

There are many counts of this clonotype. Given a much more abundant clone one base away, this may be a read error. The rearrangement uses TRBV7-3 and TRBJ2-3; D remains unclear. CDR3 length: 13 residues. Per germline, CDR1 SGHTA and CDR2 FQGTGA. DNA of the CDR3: TGTACCAGCAGCTCTTCAGGTTACAATACGCAGTATTTT. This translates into CTSSSSGYNTQYF.